Sequencing of this T cell receptor (beta chain) was carried out in a study of Graves' ophthalmopathy and Graves' hyperthyroidism (dated by TCRdb to between 2017 and 2018). Turning to the overall study: Peripheral blood was collected at initial diagnosis, before any treatment. The study used TCR beta repertoire signatures to distinguish Graves' ophthalmopathy from Graves' hyperthyroidism and to predict progression to ophthalmopathy. Once sampling was done, hyperthyroidism patients were given methimazole at a starting dose of 30 mg daily, while ophthalmopathy patients were given high-dose intravenous methylprednisolone. In five or six hyperthyroidism patients, the T-cell repertoires found in thyroid tissue were compared with those found in blood. The approximately 90 discovery patients were divided at random into training and test sets in a 7:3 ratio. The independent validation cohort included 18 hyperthyroidism patients plus 17 patients who later progressed from hyperthyroidism to ophthalmopathy. In total, 135 blood samples were TCR-sequenced: roughly 45 ophthalmopathy, about 75 hyperthyroidism and some 17 hyperthyroidism-to-ophthalmopathy patients. To explore V-J signatures that distinguish ophthalmopathy from hyperthyroidism, a discovery set of 100 patients was enrolled, made up of over 40 with ophthalmopathy and under 65 with stable hyperthyroidism. General findings and caveats noted by the study authors: Sample size was not predetermined statistically, and investigators were not blinded to group allocation. In validation, the model predicted ophthalmopathy progression with about 71% sensitivity and 72.22% specificity; 12 predicted patients were CT-confirmed with GO in a median of approximately 6.5 months. The 13-signature model separated ophthalmopathy from stable hyperthyroidism with 85% to 90% sensitivity and 81% to 82% specificity in cross-validation, and 80%/75% in the test set. Most of the expanded thyroid clonotypes with a frequency above 0.001 were also detected in blood, and it was suggested that the thyroid immune response may be reflected by blood repertoires.

This clonotype has a count of ten or more. The antigen it recognizes is unknown. Base-call qualities are not available, and no considerably larger clone is one nucleotide away. TCR beta CDR3 regions were amplified from RNA transcripts for repertoire sequencing. The first round of RT-PCR was done with HTBI primers and the Qiagen OneStep RT-PCR kit, and was followed by a second round of multiplex PCR, then size selection and purification. Libraries were sequenced paired-end with 100 bp reads on an Illumina HiSeq2000. Under the source paper's analysis protocol: SOAPnuke was used to process the reads, throwing out any read that had adapters, had uncalled bases, had a mean Phred below 15, or lacked an exact constant-primer or identifier match. COPE v1.2.5 was used to merge the high-quality paired reads. Each unique nucleotide sequence was defined as a clonotype, and clonotypes were aligned to IMGT TRB V, D and J references with MiTCR v1.1. The analysis was limited to V-J combinations with a frequency above 0.0001, which together covered just over 98% of the repertoires. A TCR clonal expansion and chaos score per V-J combination was defined as the ratio of F50 clonal expansion to chaos observed in the TCRdist matrix. Features were reduced by Welch's t-statistics and random forest to about a dozen V-J combinations, which fed a naive Bayes classifier. The Morisita-Horn index was used to measure how similar the thyroid and blood repertoires were. TCRdb itself trimmed the public reads at Q25 with fastp, ran MiXCR and retained productive beta chains. Identical CDR3 proteins give one entry, which carries the most common genes and DNA. These V and J calls are TCRdb output, not the study's own analysis. The sample table lists 350,000 to 450,000 distinct CDR3 sequences, approximately 20% of them with a count of one. The ten top clones hold approximately 1.4% of the sample.

Including the terminal cysteine and phenylalanine, the CDR3 comprises 13 residues. Only CDR3 DNA remains: 39 bases, in frame from the first base. Trimming removed 5 bases from V and 5 bases from J, leaving 12 bases between the germline ends. Patients with ophthalmopathy had moderately to severely active disease, with a Clinical Activity Score of 3 or more, a NOSPECS grade of 4 or more, and a disease duration of less than 3 months. Anyone with other autoimmune diseases, uncontrolled infections, pregnancy or lactation was excluded from the study. Diagnosis was based on clinical symptoms, serum thyroxine, TRAb, thyroid ultrasound and orbital computed tomography. PBMCs were isolated from 10 ml of fresh peripheral blood by Ficoll-Paque density gradient centrifugation. Total RNA was extracted with Trizol reagent and quality-checked on an Agilent 2100 Bioanalyzer.

The receptor chain draws on TRBV12-3 or TRBV12-4 and TRBJ2-5, with no D gene named confidently. The TCR comes from a woman aged 18-29 years with Graves' ophthalmopathy. Donor details come from another sample of the same person, matched by shared clones. What was sequenced was peripheral blood. The CDR3 reads as follows: CASSRPGWETQYF. The DNA reads TGTGCCAGCAGTCGTCCTGGCTGGGAGACCCAGTACTTC.